Given below is one T cell receptor (beta chain) in context. Its antigen is not known. The assay was immunoSEQ multiplex PCR, and TCRdb's table has in-frame clones only and misses some. This table has approximately 64,000 clones, roughly 84% appearing once. The sample belongs to a study of T cell responses to AZD1222 COVID-19 vaccine. Overall study context: Both about-4-week and about-12-week second-dose recipients were combined. Findings of the study overall: Dominant CD4 TCR responses targeted spike regions 160-218 and 743-854. Clonal diversity may have been underestimated in mostly white British donors.

The length of the CDR3 is 11 residues. V was cut by 6 bases and J by 12 bases, with 11 bases left in between. The origin of this receptor is an adult in good health. Sequenced here: peripheral blood, sampled on day 0 of AZD1222 vaccination. This chain uses TRBV12-3 or TRBV12-4 with TRBJ1-4; D is uncertain. The CDR3 protein is CASSSVRELFF. The CDR3 nucleotides are TGTGCCAGCAGCTCAGTCCGGGAACTGTTTTTT.